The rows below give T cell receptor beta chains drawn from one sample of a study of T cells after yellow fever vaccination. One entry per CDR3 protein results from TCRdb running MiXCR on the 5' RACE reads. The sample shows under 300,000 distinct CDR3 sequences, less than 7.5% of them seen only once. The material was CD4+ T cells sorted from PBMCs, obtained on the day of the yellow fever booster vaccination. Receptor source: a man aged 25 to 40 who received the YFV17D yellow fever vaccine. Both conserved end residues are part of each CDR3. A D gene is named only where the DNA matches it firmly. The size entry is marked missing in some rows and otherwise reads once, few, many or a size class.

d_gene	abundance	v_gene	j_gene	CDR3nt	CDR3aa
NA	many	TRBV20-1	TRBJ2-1	TGCAGTGCTGGGAGGGGGCCTAGCTACAATGAGCAGTTCTTC	CSAGRGPSYNEQFF
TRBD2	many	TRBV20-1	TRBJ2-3	TGCAGTGCTAGTAGGCTAGCGGGAGACACAGATACGCAGTATTTT	CSASRLAGDTDTQYF
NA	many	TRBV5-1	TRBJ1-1	TGCGCCAGCAGCGTGGGACCCTCCAACACTGAAGCTTTCTTT	CASSVGPSNTEAFF
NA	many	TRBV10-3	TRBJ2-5	TGTGCCATCAGCGGGGACCTTCAAGAGACCCAGTACTTC	CAISGDLQETQYF
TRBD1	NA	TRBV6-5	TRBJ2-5	TGTGCCAGCAGTTACACCCGACCCCGGACAGGCCAAGAGACCCAGTACTTC	CASSYTRPRTGQETQYF
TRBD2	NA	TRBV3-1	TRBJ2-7	TGTGCCAGCAGCCATCATGCAGCGGGAGGCTACGAGCAGTACTTC	CASSHHAAGGYEQYF
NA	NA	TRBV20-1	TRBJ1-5	TGCTGTGCTAGAGATCGTTCCCCAGAATATAGCAATCAGCCCCAGCATTTT	CCARDRSPEYSNQPQHF
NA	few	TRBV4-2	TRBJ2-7	TGTGCCAGCAGCCAGCCCCAGTACTGGGAAGAGCAGTACTTC	CASSQPQYWEEQYF
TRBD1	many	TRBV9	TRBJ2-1	TGTGCCAGCAGCGTCGGACAGGGGTCCTACAATGAGCAGTTCTTC	CASSVGQGSYNEQFF
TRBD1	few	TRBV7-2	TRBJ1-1	TGTGCCAGCAGCCCGGACAGGGGTAGACGAGCTTTCTTT	CASSPDRGRRAFF
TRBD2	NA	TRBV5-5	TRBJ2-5	TGTGCCAGCAGCAGCCGACTAGCGGGAGGGGAGACCCAGTACTTC	CASSSRLAGGETQYF
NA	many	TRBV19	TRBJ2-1	TGTGCCAGTAGTACCAATAGGGTTGGAGAGCAGTTCTTC	CASSTNRVGEQFF
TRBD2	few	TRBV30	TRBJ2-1	TGTGCCTGGAGTTTGCTGACTAGCGGGAGGAGGGATGAGCAGTTCTTC	CAWSLLTSGRRDEQFF
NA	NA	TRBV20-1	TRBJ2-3	TGCAGTGCTAGAGACCCGTGGGGGAGTGGGACAGATACGCAGTATTTT	CSARDPWGSGTDTQYF
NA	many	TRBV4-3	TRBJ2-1	TGCGCCAGCAGCCAAAACCCCAGTTCTTACAATGAGCAGTTCTTC	CASSQNPSSYNEQFF
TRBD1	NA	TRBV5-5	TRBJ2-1	TGTGCCAGCAGCGGATACCAGGGGGCCTACAATGAGCAGTTCTTC	CASSGYQGAYNEQFF
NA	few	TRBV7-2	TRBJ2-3	TGTGCCAGCAGCTTTGGAGGCCCCACAGATACGCAGTATTTT	CASSFGGPTDTQYF
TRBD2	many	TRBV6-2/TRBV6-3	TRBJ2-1	TGTGCCAGCAGGACTAGCGGGAGTAATGAGCAGTTCTTC	CASRTSGSNEQFF
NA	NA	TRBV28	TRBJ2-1	TGTGCCACCTACGACCCAGGGCGTCTGGATGAGCAGTTCTTC	CATYDPGRLDEQFF
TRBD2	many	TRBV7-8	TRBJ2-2	TGTGCCAGCAGCAATAGTTGGGGGGGGAACACCGGGGAGCTGTTTTTT	CASSNSWGGNTGELFF
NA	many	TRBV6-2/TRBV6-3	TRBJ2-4	TGTGCCAGCAGGACCCCAGGGGACTTAGCCAAAAACATTCAGTACTTC	CASRTPGDLAKNIQYF
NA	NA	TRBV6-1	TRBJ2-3	TGTGCCAGCAGTCCGGGACAATTCACAGATACGCAGTATTTT	CASSPGQFTDTQYF
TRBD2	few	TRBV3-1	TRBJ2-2	TGTGCCAGCAGCCAAGACCCGGGGGGGCGGGAGCTGTTTTTT	CASSQDPGGRELFF
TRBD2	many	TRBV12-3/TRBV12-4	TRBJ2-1	TGTGCCAGCAGTCCCTCACCCGGGACTAGCGGCCAGTACCATGAGCAGTTCTTC	CASSPSPGTSGQYHEQFF
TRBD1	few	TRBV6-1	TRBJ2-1	TGTGCCGCCCCTTCCGGGACAGGGGCACGCAATGAGCAGTTCTTC	CAAPSGTGARNEQFF
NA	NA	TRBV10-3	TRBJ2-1	TGTGCCATCAGTGAGTCGAGACTCTCCTACAATGAGCAGTTCTTC	CAISESRLSYNEQFF
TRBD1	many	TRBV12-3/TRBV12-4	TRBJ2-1	TGTGCCAGCAGTTCAAGACAGGGGGCCCACAATGAGCAGTTCTTC	CASSSRQGAHNEQFF
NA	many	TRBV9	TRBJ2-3	TGTGCCAGCAGCGTAGATTGGGATACGCAGTATTTT	CASSVDWDTQYF
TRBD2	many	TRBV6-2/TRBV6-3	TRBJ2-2	TGTGCCAGCAGATCTAGCGGGATAATAAATACCGGGGAGCTGTTTTTT	CASRSSGIINTGELFF